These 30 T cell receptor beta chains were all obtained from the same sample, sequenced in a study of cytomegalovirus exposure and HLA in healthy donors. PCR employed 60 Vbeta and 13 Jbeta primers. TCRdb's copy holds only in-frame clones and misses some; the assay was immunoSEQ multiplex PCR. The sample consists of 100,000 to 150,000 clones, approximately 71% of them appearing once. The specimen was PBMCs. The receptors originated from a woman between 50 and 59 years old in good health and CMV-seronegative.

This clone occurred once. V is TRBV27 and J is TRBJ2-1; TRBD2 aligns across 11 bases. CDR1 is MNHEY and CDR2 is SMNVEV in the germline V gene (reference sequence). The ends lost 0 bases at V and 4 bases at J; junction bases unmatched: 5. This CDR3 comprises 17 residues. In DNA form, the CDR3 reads TGTGCCAGCAGTTTATCTAGCGGGAGGGAGATATACAATGAGCAGTTCTTC. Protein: CASSLSSGREIYNEQFF.

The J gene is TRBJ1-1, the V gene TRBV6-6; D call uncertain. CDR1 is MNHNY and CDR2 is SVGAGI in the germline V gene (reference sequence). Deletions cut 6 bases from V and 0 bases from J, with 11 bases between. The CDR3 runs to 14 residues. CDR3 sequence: CASREALVNTEAFF. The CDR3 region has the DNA TGTGCCAGCAGGGAGGCATTGGTGAACACTGAAGCTTTCTTT.

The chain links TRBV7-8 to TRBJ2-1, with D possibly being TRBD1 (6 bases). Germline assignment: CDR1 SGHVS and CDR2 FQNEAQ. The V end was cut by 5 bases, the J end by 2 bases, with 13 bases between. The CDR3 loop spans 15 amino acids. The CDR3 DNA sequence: TGTGCCAGCAGCCAGAAGTGGGGGCCCTACAATGAGCAGTTCTTC. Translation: CASSQKWGPYNEQFF.

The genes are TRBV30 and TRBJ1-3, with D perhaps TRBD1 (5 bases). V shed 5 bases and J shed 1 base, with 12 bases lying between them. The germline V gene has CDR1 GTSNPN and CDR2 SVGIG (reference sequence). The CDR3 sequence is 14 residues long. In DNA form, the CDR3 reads TGTGCCTGGGGGACTCCCGTTTCTGGAAACACCATATATTTT. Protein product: CAWGTPVSGNTIYF.

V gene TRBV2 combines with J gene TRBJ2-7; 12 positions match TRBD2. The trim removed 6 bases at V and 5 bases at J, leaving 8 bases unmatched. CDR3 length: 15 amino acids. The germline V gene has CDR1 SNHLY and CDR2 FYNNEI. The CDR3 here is CASRARLAGVHEQYF. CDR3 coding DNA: TGTGCCAGCAGGGCCAGACTAGCGGGAGTCCACGAGCAGTACTTC.

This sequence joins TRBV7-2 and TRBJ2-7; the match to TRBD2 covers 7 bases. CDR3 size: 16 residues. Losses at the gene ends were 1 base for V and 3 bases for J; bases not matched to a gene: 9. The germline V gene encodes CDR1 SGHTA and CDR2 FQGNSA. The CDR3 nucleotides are TGTGCCAGCAGCTTAGGGGGCGGGAGTATTCGCTACGAGCAGTACTTC. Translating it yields CASSLGGGSIRYEQYF.

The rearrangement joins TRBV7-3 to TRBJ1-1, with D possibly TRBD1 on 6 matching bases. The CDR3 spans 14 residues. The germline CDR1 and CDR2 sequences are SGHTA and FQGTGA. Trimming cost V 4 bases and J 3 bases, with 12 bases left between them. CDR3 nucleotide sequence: TGTGCCAGCAGCTCCATTCCAGGGGACACTGAAGCTTTCTTT. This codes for CASSSIPGDTEAFF.

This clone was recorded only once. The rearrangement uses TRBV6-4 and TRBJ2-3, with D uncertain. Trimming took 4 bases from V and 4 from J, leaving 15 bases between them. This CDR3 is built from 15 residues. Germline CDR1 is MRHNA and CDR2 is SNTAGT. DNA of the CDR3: TGTGCCAGCAGTGGGGCCAGTACGGTTCCAGATACGCAGTATTTT. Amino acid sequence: CASSGASTVPDTQYF.

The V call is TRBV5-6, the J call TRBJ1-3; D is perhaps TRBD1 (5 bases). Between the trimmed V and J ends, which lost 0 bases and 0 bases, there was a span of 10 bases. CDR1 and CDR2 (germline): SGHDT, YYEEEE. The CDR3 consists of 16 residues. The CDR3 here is CASSLGGHISGNTIYF. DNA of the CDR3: TGTGCCAGCAGCTTGGGCGGACACATCTCTGGAAACACCATATATTTT.

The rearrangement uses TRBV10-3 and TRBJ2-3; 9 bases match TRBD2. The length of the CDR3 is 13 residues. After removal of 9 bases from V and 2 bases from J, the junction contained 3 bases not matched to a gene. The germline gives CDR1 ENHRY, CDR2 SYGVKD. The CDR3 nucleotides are TGTGCCATACTAGCGGGTGACACAGATACGCAGTATTTT. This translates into CAILAGDTDTQYF.

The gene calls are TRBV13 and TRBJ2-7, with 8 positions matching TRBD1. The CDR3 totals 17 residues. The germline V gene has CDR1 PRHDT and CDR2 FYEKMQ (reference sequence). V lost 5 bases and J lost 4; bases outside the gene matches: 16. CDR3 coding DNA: TGTGCCAGCAGCACAGGGGGGTGGCACTCGAGGAAGTACGAGCAGTACTTC. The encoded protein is CASSTGGWHSRKYEQYF. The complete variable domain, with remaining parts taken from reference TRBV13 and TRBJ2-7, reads AAGVIQSPRHLIKEKRETATLKCYPIPRHDTVYWYQQGPGQDPQFLISFYEKMQSDKGSIPDRFSAQQFSDYHSELNMSSLELGDSALYFCASSTGGWHSRKYEQYFGPGTRLTVT.

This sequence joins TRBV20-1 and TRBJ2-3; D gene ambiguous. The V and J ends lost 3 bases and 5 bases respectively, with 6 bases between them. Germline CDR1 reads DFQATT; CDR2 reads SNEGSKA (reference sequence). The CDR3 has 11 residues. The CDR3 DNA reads TGCAGTGCTAGTCAGGAAGATACGCAGTATTTT. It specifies CSASQEDTQYF.

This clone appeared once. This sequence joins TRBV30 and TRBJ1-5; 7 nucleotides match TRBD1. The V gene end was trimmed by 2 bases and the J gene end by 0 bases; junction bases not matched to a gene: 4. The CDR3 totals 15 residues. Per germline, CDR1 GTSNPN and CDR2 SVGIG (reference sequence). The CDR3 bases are TGTGCCTGGAGTACAAGACAGGGTAGCAATCAGCCCCAGCATTTT. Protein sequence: CAWSTRQGSNQPQHF.

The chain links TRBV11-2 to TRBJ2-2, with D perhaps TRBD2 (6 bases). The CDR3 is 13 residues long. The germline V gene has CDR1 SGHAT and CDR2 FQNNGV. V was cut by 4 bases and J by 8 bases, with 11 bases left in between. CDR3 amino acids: CASSSTSSGELFF. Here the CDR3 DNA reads TGTGCCAGCAGCTCAACTAGCTCGGGGGAGCTGTTTTTT.

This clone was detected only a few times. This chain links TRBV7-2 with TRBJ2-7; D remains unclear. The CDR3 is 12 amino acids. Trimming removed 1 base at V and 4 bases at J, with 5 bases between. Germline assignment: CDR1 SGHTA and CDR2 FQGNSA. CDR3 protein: CASSLVLYEQYF. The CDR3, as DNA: TGTGCCAGCAGCTTAGTCCTATACGAGCAGTACTTC.

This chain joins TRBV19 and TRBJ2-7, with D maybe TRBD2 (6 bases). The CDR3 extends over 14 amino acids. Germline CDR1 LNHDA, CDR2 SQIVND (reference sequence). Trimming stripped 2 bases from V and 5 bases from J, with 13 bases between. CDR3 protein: CASSIPGASHEQYF. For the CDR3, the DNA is TGTGCCAGTAGTATACCGGGAGCATCCCACGAGCAGTACTTC.

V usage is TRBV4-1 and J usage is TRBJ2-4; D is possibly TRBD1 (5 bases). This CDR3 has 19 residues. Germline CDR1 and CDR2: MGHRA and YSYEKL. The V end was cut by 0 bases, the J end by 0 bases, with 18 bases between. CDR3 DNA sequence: TGCGCCAGCAGCCAAGATTTGAGACAGACCCAGATAGCCAAAAACATTCAGTACTTC. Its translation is CASSQDLRQTQIAKNIQYF.

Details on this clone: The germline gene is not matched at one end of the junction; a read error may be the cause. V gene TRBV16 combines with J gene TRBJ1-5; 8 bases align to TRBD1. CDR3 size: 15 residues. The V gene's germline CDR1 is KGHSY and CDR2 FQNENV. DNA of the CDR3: TGTGCCGGCAGCCCAACAGGGGGGGAGAATCAGCCCCAGCATTTT. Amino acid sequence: CAGSPTGGENQPQHF. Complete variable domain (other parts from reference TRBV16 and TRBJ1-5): GEEVAQTPKHLVRGEGQKAKLYCAPIKGHSYVFWYQQVLKNEFKFLISFQNENVFDETGMPKERFSAKCLPNSPCSLEIQATKLEDSAVYFCAGSPTGGENQPQHFGDGTRLSIL.

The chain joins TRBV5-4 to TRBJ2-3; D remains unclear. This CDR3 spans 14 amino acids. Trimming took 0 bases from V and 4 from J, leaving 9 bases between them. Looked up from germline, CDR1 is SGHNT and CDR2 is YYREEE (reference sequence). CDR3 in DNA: TGTGCCAGCAGCTTGGAGGTTAGCTCAGATACGCAGTATTTT. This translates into CASSLEVSSDTQYF.

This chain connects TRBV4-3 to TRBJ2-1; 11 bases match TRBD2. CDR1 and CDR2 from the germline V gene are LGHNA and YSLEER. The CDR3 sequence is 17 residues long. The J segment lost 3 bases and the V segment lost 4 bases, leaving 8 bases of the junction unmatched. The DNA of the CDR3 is TGCGCCAGCAGCCCTTTCCTGGGGACTAGCGGCTACAATGAGCAGTTCTTC. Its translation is CASSPFLGTSGYNEQFF.

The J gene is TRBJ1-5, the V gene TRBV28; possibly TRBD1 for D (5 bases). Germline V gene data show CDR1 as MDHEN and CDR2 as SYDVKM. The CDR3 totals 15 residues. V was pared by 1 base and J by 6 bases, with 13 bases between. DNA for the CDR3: TGTGCCAGCAGTTTATTGGGCAGGGATATTCAGCCCCAGCATTTT. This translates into CASSLLGRDIQPQHF.

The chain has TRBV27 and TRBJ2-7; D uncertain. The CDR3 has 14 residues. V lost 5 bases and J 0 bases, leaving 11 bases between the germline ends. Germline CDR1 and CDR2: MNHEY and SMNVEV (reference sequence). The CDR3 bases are TGTGCCAGCAGTCAGACCGCTAGCTCCTACGAGCAGTACTTC. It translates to CASSQTASSYEQYF.

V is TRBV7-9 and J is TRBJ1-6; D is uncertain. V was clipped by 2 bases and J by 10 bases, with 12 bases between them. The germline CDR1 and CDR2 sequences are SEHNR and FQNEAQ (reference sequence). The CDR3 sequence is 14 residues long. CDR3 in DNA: TGTGCCAGCAGCTTACCCCTCGAGTGGTCACCCCTCCACTTT. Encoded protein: CASSLPLEWSPLHF. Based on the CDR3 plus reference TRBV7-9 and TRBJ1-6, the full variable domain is DTGVSQNPRHKITKRGQNVTFRCDPISEHNRLYWYRQTLGQGPEFLTYFQNEAQLEKSRLLSDRFSAERPKGSFSTLEIQRTEQGDSAMYLCASSLPLEWSPLHFGNGTRLTVT.

This chain's CDR3 is CASSLGQNYEQYF. The CDR3 DNA reads as TGTGCCAGCAGCTTGGGACAGAACTACGAGCAGTACTTC. The chain uses TRBV7-3 and TRBJ2-7, with TRBD1 matching 7 bases. V lost 3 bases to trimming and J lost 3 bases; unmatched junction nucleotides: 2. Germline V gene sequence: CDR1 SGHTA, CDR2 FQGTGA. The CDR3 sequence is 13 residues long.

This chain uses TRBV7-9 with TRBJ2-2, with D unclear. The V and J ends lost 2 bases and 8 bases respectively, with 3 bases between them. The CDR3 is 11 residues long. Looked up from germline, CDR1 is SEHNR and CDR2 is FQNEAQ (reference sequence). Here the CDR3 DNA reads TGTGCCAGCAGCTTACAGGGGGAGCTGTTTTTT. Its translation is CASSLQGELFF.

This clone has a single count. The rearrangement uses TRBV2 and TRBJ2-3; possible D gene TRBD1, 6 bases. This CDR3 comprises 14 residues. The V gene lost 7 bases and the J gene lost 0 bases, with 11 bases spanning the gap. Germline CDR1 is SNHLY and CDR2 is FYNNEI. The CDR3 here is CASMGALSTDTQYF. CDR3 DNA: TGTGCCAGCATGGGGGCTCTTAGCACAGATACGCAGTATTTT.

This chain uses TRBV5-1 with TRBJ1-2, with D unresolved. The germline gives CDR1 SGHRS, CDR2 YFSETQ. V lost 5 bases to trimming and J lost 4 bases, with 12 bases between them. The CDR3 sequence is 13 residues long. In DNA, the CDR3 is TGCGCCAGCAGTCGGGATTCGGGCTATGGCTACACCTTC. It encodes CASSRDSGYGYTF.

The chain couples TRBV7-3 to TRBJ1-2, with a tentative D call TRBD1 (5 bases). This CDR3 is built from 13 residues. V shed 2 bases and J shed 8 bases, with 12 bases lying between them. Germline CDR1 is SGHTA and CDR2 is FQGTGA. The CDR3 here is CASSLGGGQGYTF. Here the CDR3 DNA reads TGTGCCAGCAGCTTAGGGGGGGGTCAAGGCTACACCTTC.

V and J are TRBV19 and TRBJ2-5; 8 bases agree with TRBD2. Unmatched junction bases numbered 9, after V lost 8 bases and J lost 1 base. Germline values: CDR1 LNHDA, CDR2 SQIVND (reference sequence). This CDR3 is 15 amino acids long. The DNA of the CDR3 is TGTGCCAGTGCACCGGGACTAGATCGCCAAGAGACCCAGTACTTC. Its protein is CASAPGLDRQETQYF. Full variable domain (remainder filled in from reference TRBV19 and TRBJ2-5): DGGITQSPKYLFRKEGQNVTLSCEQNLNHDAMYWYRQDPGQGLRLIYYSQIVNDFQKGDIAEGYSVSREKKESFPLTVTSAQKNPTAFYLCASAPGLDRQETQYFGPGTRLLVL.

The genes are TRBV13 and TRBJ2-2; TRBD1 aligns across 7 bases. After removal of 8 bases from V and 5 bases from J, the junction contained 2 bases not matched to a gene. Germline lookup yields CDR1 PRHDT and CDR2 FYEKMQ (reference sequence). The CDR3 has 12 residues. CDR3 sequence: CASGRGTGELFF. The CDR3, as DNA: TGTGCCAGCGGCAGGGGGACCGGGGAGCTGTTTTTT.